This T cell receptor (beta chain) was retrieved from a study of blood T cell repertoires in COVID-19. Study-wide context: Italy, Spain and the United States were the sources of the convalescent and acute COVID-19 samples. PBMCs, B-cell-depleted T cells, or T cells provided the cDNA or gDNA that made up the material.

In the authors' methods: The assay estimated nucleated cells by amplifying reference gene primers. Assay: immunoSEQ multiplex PCR; the TCRdb copy retains only in-frame clones and omits some. D and trimming were read from the DNA, whereas the V and J calls and clone size are those reported in that table. This repertoire shows 300,000 to 400,000 clones, around 90% found once; its top ten account for 1%. There are 16 residues in the CDR3. Germline V gene data show CDR1 as SSHAT and CDR2 as FNYEAQ (reference sequence). V dropped 2 bases and J dropped 7; count of bases not matched to a gene: 12. Sequencing was done on a sample of peripheral blood. This clonotype originated in a man over 45 with active or convalescent COVID-19. This rearrangement joins TRBV7-7 to TRBJ2-7, with 9 positions matching TRBD1. The CDR3 loop is CASSLTGPGQGGEQYF. CDR3 coding DNA: TGTGCCAGCAGCTTAACAGGGCCGGGACAGGGAGGGGAGCAGTACTTC.